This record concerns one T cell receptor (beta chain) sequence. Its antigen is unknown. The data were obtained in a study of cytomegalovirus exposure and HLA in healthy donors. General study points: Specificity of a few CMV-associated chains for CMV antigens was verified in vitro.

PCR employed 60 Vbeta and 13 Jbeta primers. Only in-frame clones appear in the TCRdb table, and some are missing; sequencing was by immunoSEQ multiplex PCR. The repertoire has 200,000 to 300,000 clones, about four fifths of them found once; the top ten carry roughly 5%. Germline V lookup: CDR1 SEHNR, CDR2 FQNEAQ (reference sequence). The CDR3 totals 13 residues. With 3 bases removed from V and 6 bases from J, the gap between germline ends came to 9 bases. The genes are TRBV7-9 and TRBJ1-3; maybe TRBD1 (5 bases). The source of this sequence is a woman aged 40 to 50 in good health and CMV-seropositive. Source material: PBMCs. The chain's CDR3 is CASSLGTKNTIYF. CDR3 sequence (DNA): TGTGCCAGCAGCTTGGGGACTAAAAACACCATATATTTT.